The 20 T cell receptor beta chains listed next were all sequenced from one sample in a study of T cells in Graves' hyperthyroidism and ophthalmopathy. Researchers took RNA transcripts and amplified the TCR beta CDR3 regions from them. The primer set for the first-round RT-PCR of the TCR CDR3 was HTBI. TCRdb re-derived calls from the multiplex PCR reads in MiXCR, one entry per CDR3 protein. Of more than 350,000 distinct CDR3 sequences in the sample, 13% to 15% were seen once. The sample consisted of blood. Receptors originate from a woman aged 60-75 years with Graves' ophthalmopathy.

A remark on this clonotype: Its ends do not fully match the called genes, so a read error is possible. V is TRBV11-2 and J is TRBJ2-3; D possibly corresponds to TRBD1 (5 bases). The CDR3 sequence is 16 residues long. CDR1 and CDR2 (germline): SGHAT, FQNNGV. In nucleotides, the CDR3 is TGTGCCACCAGCTTAGGGGTGGGCCCTAGCACAGATACGCAGTATTTT. Amino acid sequence: CATSLGVGPSTDTQYF.

This clonotype was detected ten times or more. The chain employs TRBV4-1 and TRBJ2-3; no clear D gene. CDR3 length: 16 residues. Germline CDR1 MGHRA, CDR2 YSYEKL. Trimming removed 1 base at V and 0 bases at J, with 11 bases between. CDR3 protein: CASSQASPSSTDTQYF. The CDR3 nucleotides are TGCGCCAGCAGCCAAGCTTCCCCGTCTAGCACAGATACGCAGTATTTT.

Many counts were recorded for this clonotype. The gene calls are TRBV7-2 and TRBJ2-3; TRBD2 agrees at 9 bases. J was trimmed by 5 bases and V by 5 bases; bases with no gene match: 11. The CDR3 is made up of 16 amino acids. Germline assignment: CDR1 SGHTA and CDR2 FQGNSA. The CDR3 DNA reads as TGTGCCAGCAGCCCGGAAGGGCTAGCGGGATTAGATACGCAGTATTTT. Translating it yields CASSPEGLAGLDTQYF.

The sample holds a few counts of this clonotype. The chain carries TRBV9 and TRBJ2-5; D unresolved. CDR3 length: 12 residues. V was clipped by 4 bases and J by 5 bases, with 9 bases between them. Germline CDR1 SGDLS, CDR2 YYNGEE. The CDR3: CASSPHGETQYF. The CDR3 nucleotides read TGTGCCAGCAGCCCCCACGGGGAGACCCAGTACTTC.

This clonotype was counted at least ten times. The rearrangement uses TRBV5-1 and TRBJ2-1, with D possibly TRBD1 on 6 matching bases. V lost 3 bases and J lost 7, with 8 bases in between. Per the germline V gene, CDR1 is SGHRS and CDR2 is YFSETQ. This CDR3 has 12 residues. The CDR3 DNA sequence: TGCGCCAGCAGCTCCGGACAGAATGAGCAGTTCTTC. It yields the protein CASSSGQNEQFF.

There are many counts of this clonotype. CDR3 nucleotide sequence: TGTGCCAGCAGAAGCGGTGACAATGAGCAGTTCTTC. Its translation: CASRSGDNEQFF. The chain recombines TRBV7-8 with TRBJ2-1; TRBD2 is a possible D gene (5 bases). CDR3 length: 12 amino acids. V was cut by 6 bases and J by 5 bases, with 8 bases left in between. The V gene's germline CDR1 is SGHVS and CDR2 FQNEAQ.

This clonotype has ten or more counts. V gene TRBV28 combines with J gene TRBJ2-4, with a tentative D call TRBD1 (6 bases). The V end was cut by 3 bases, the J end by 3 bases, with 18 bases between. CDR1 and CDR2 (germline): MDHEN, SYDVKM. The CDR3 spans 17 residues. The CDR3 region has the DNA TGTGCCAGCAGTTTCTTCTCTAGGGGGAAGGACAAAAACATTCAGTACTTC. It encodes CASSFFSRGKDKNIQYF.

This clonotype was counted between two and nine times. V and J are TRBV27 and TRBJ2-7; 13 bases agree with TRBD2. Unmatched junction bases numbered 6, after V lost 6 bases and J lost 7 bases. Per the germline V gene, CDR1 is MNHEY and CDR2 is SMNVEV (reference sequence). The CDR3 is 14 residues long. CDR3 nucleotides: TGTGCCAGCAGACGGACTAGCGGGAGCTCTGAGCAGTACTTC. Encoded protein: CASRRTSGSSEQYF.

This clonotype was picked up one time. Germline is not matched at one junction end, which may reflect a read error. This chain uses TRBV4-1 with TRBJ2-5, with D perhaps matching TRBD2 (5 bases). The CDR3 sequence is 13 residues long. CDR1 and CDR2 (germline): MGHRA, YSYEKL. The CDR3 DNA follows: TGTGCCAGCAGCCAGGACGAGGGAGAGACCCAGTACTTC. Translated: CASSQDEGETQYF.

The V call is TRBV9, the J call TRBJ2-7, with TRBD2 identical over 7 bases. CDR1 is SGDLS and CDR2 is YYNGEE in the germline V gene. The V gene end was trimmed by 0 bases and the J gene end by 7 bases; junction bases not matched to a gene: 10. This CDR3 has 15 residues. CDR3 in amino acids: CASSVGVGGDFEQYF. CDR3 DNA sequence: TGTGCCAGCAGCGTAGGTGTGGGAGGGGATTTTGAGCAGTACTTC.

There are a few counts of this clonotype. This chain joins TRBV6-5 and TRBJ2-7; 9 positions match TRBD2. The CDR3 totals 15 residues. V shed 2 bases, J shed 2 bases, and the junction held 4 bases outside the gene matches. The germline V gene has CDR1 MNHEY and CDR2 SVGAGI. The CDR3: CASSYGSGSPYEQYF. The CDR3 DNA sequence: TGTGCCAGCAGTTACGGTAGCGGGAGCCCCTACGAGCAGTACTTC.

This clonotype has a handful of counts. This chain uses TRBV12-3 or TRBV12-4 with TRBJ2-3, with TRBD2 matching over 9 bases. The CDR3 covers 16 residues. Unmatched junction bases numbered 5, after V lost 0 bases and J lost 4 bases. CDR3 sequence: CASSLAFSGSADTQYF. The CDR3 bases are TGTGCCAGCAGTTTAGCCTTTAGCGGGAGCGCAGATACGCAGTATTTT.

This clonotype was seen at least ten times. V gene TRBV7-8 combines with J gene TRBJ2-7, with D unresolved. V was clipped by 4 bases and J by 4 bases, with 8 bases between them. This CDR3 contains 12 residues. Germline CDR1 SGHVS, CDR2 FQNEAQ. As DNA, the CDR3 is TGTGCCAGCAGCTCCCCCTTGTACGAGCAGTACTTC. This gives the protein CASSSPLYEQYF.

At least ten counts were recorded for this clonotype. This chain connects TRBV3-1 to TRBJ2-7, with TRBD1 as a possible D gene (6 bases). Germline assignment: CDR1 LGHDT and CDR2 YNNKEL (reference sequence). V lost 0 bases and J 1 base, leaving 7 bases between the germline ends. CDR3 size: 14 residues. CDR3 residues: CASSQEGGSYEQYF. CDR3 DNA: TGTGCCAGCAGCCAAGAAGGGGGATCCTACGAGCAGTACTTC.

Remarks on this clonotype: A much more abundant neighbour one base away suggests this may be a read error. Without the conserved terminal phenylalanine or tryptophan, this CDR3 likely stems from a read error. The chain has TRBV5-1 and TRBJ2-7, with 15 positions matching TRBD2. The CDR3 totals 16 residues. V trimming: 4 bases; J trimming: 1 base; junction bases outside the gene matches: 3. Germline V lookup: CDR1 SGHRS, CDR2 YFSETQ. CDR3 nucleotide sequence: TGCGCCAGCAGCGGGGGACTAGCGGGAGGATCCTACGAGCAGTACCTC. This gives the protein CASSGGLAGGSYEQYL.

This clonotype was counted many times. The chain is built from TRBV5-1 and TRBJ2-5, with TRBD1 identical over 7 bases. J was trimmed by 5 bases and V by 6 bases; bases with no gene match: 13. CDR1 is SGHRS, CDR2 YFSETQ, per germline. CDR3 length: 15 residues. CDR3 protein: CASTVAPGGAETQYF. In DNA, the CDR3 is TGCGCCAGCACAGTAGCCCCAGGGGGTGCGGAGACCCAGTACTTC.

V is TRBV5-1 and J is TRBJ1-1; 7 nucleotides agree with TRBD1. This CDR3 is built from 15 residues. V was clipped by 0 bases and J by 3 bases; unmatched bases: 5. From germline, CDR1 is SGHRS and CDR2 YFSETQ. CDR3 in DNA: TGCGCCAGCAGCTTGGGCTCCACAGGGGACACTGAAGCTTTCTTT. Translation: CASSLGSTGDTEAFF.

The genes are TRBV25-1 and TRBJ1-1; D is undetermined. The V and J ends lost 7 bases and 6 bases respectively, with 12 bases between them. Germline V gene sequence: CDR1 MGHDK, CDR2 SYGVNS. The CDR3 covers 12 residues. This CDR3 reads CASTRGGPEAFF. CDR3 bases: TGTGCCAGCACCCGAGGTGGGCCTGAAGCTTTCTTT. The complete variable domain, with remaining parts taken from reference TRBV25-1 and TRBJ1-1, reads EADIYQTPRYLVIGTGKKITLECSQTMGHDKMYWYQQDPGMELHLIHYSYGVNSTEKGDLSSESTVSRIRTEHFPLTLESARPSHTSQYLCASTRGGPEAFFGQGTRLTVV.

This clonotype was recorded many times. The genes are TRBV3-1 and TRBJ2-3, with TRBD1 identical over 10 bases. V was clipped by 5 bases and J by 6 bases; unmatched bases: 8. Germline V gene sequence: CDR1 LGHDT, CDR2 YNNKEL (reference sequence). The CDR3 length is 15 residues. As DNA, the CDR3 is TGTGCCAGCAGCTCCGGGACAGGGGCCCTCGATACGCAGTATTTT. Translating gives CASSSGTGALDTQYF.

This clonotype was seen repeatedly, ten times or more. The chain is built from TRBV10-3 and TRBJ1-3; the match to TRBD1 covers 7 bases. Germline trimming cut 10 bases from V and 4 bases from J; bases unmatched to any gene: 7. The CDR3 totals 13 residues. Germline V gene data show CDR1 as ENHRY and CDR2 as SYGVKD. This CDR3 is CASRGSDGNTIYF. Written as DNA, the CDR3 is TGTGCCAGCAGGGGGTCTGACGGAAACACCATATATTTT.